The T cell receptor (beta chain) under discussion was sequenced for a study of glioma-infiltrating T cells. Using RNA template, CDR3s of TCR alpha and beta were amplified with iRepertoire arm-PCR. TCRdb passed the multiplex PCR reads through MiXCR, listing each CDR3 protein once. The sample has 300,000 to 450,000 distinct CDR3 sequences; around 45% are singletons. This clonotype was seen a handful of times. What was sequenced was glioma tissue, nonneoplastic brain tissue, or PBMCs (not recorded which). This receptor was identified in a human donor with low-grade glioma or glioblastoma, undergoing nonglioma brain surgery, or in good health (not recorded which).

The CDR3 coding sequence is TGTGCCAGCAGCCATCTCCGGGACAAATCTTACGAGCAGTACTTC. It translates to CASSHLRDKSYEQYF. V gene TRBV11-2 combines with J gene TRBJ2-7; possibly TRBD1 for D (6 bases). The CDR3 spans 15 residues. Between the trimmed V and J ends, which lost 5 bases and 4 bases, there was a span of 18 bases. Germline CDR1 reads SGHAT; CDR2 reads FQNNGV. The whole variable domain, remainder taken from reference TRBV11-2 and TRBJ2-7, is EAGVAQSPRYKIIEKRQSVAFWCNPISGHATLYWYQQILGQGPKLLIQFQNNGVVDDSQLPKDRFSAERLKGVDSTLKIQPAKLEDSAVYLCASSHLRDKSYEQYFGPGTRLTVT.